This T cell receptor (beta chain) was observed in a study of OX40 agonist ivuxolimab in advanced cancers. For the study at large: Averaging roughly 60 years in age, with a range of roughly 23 to 80, the cohort was 82.7% male.

The germline CDR1 and CDR2 sequences are MNHEY and SMNVEV (reference sequence). Trimming took 3 bases from V and 5 from J; bases not matched to a gene: 10. This CDR3 contains 17 residues. Profiling relied on immunoSEQ multiplex PCR, and the TCRdb table lists in-frame clones only, not all of them. This sample has around 38,000 clones, with about 92% found just once. This rearrangement joins TRBV27 to TRBJ2-7; TRBD2 agrees at 13 bases. The material sequenced was CD4+ or CD8+ T cells sorted from blood, taken in a trial of the OX40 agonist ivuxolimab. The TCR sequence derives from an adult with an advanced solid tumor such as melanoma, head and neck, liver or kidney cancer. The CDR3 here is CASSFTSGRALRNEQYV. The CDR3 bases are TGTGCCAGCAGTTTTACTAGCGGGAGGGCCTTAAGGAACGAGCAGTACGTC.